The 30 T cell receptor beta chains reported below all come from one sample, sequenced in a study of shared clonotypes between healthy human individuals. Terminally differentiated effector memory CD45RA+ cells were excluded by CCR7 positive selection of CD45RO-negative cells. Measured with immunoSEQ multiplex PCR; TCRdb has only the in-frame clones, and not every one. The repertoire holds about 820,000 clones, about 91% seen once, with less than 25% in the top ten. Sequences were obtained from naive CD8+ T cells sorted from blood. The receptors stem from a man aged 30 to 45 in good health.

This chain connects TRBV2 to TRBJ1-5; the D gene is possibly TRBD1 (6 bases). V lost 7 bases and J 6 bases, leaving 10 bases between the germline ends. This CDR3 has 12 residues. Germline CDR1 and CDR2: SNHLY and FYNNEI. The CDR3 coding sequence is TGTGCCAGCAAAGGGGGTCCTCAGCCCCAGCATTTT. Translating gives CASKGGPQPQHF. Looking up the rest from reference TRBV2 and TRBJ1-5 gives the full variable domain: EPEVTQTPSHQVTQMGQEVILRCVPISNHLYFYWYRQILGQKVEFLVSFYNNEISEKSEIFDDQFSVERPDGSNFTLKIRSTKLEDSAMYFCASKGGPQPQHFGDGTRLSIL.

The chain has TRBV29-1 and TRBJ1-2, with 9 bases lining up with TRBD1. The V and J ends lost 6 bases and 3 bases, in that order; junction bases with no gene match: 11. Germline V gives CDR1 SQVTM, CDR2 ANQGSEA. The CDR3 spans 15 residues. The CDR3 coding sequence is TGCAGCGTAGATCTGGGGACAGGGACTTACTATGGCTACACCTTC. It encodes CSVDLGTGTYYGYTF.

The chain combines TRBV19 with TRBJ2-1; possibly TRBD2 for D (6 bases). Trimming took 5 bases from V and 1 from J, leaving 15 bases between them. The CDR3 sequence is 16 residues long. Germline assignment: CDR1 LNHDA and CDR2 SQIVND (reference sequence). The CDR3 bases are TGTGCCAGTAGTCCTCTAGGGGAGGTGTCCTACAATGAGCAGTTCTTC. This codes for CASSPLGEVSYNEQFF.

This chain's CDR3 is CSVAGGESSYEQYF. As DNA, the CDR3 is TGCAGCGTTGCGGGGGGCGAAAGCTCCTACGAGCAGTACTTC. V and J are TRBV29-1 and TRBJ2-7, with D tentatively TRBD2 (7 bases). The CDR3 is 14 residues long. Trimming removed 4 bases from V and 0 bases from J, with 13 bases in between. Germline CDR1 and CDR2: SQVTM and ANQGSEA.

There are a few counts of this clone. The rearrangement uses TRBV29-1 and TRBJ2-2; D might be TRBD1 (6 bases). Per germline, CDR1 SQVTM and CDR2 ANQGSEA. V was shortened by 3 bases and J by 6 bases, with 11 bases between the two germline ends. The CDR3 length is 13 residues. CDR3 loop: CSVEGDIPGELFF. CDR3 sequence (DNA): TGCAGCGTTGAGGGGGACATACCCGGGGAGCTGTTTTTT.

The V gene is TRBV7-2, the J gene TRBJ2-1; 7 bases are shared with TRBD2. With V trimmed by 6 bases and J by 9 bases, 8 bases remained unmatched. CDR3 length equals 13 residues. CDR1 is SGHTA and CDR2 is FQGNSA in the germline V gene. CDR3 sequence: CASSSATSVEQFF. The CDR3 region has the DNA TGTGCCAGCAGTTCAGCTACTAGCGTTGAGCAGTTCTTC.

The chain recombines TRBV10-3 with TRBJ2-5; no clear D. Germline assignment: CDR1 ENHRY and CDR2 SYGVKD. V lost 8 bases, J lost 3 bases, and 22 bases lay in between. The CDR3 sequence is 16 residues long. The CDR3 DNA is TGTGCCATCTCACCGGTACCTGGGCAGTTAAAAGAGACCCAGTACTTC. This sequence encodes CAISPVPGQLKETQYF.

The chain recombines TRBV4-3 with TRBJ2-1; the D gene is possibly TRBD2 (5 bases). The ends were cut back, 4 bases at V and 4 bases at J, with 14 bases in the middle. This CDR3 comprises 15 residues. Germline assignment: CDR1 LGHNA and CDR2 YSLEER. The CDR3 is CASSPGRYYYNEQFF. CDR3 DNA: TGCGCCAGCAGCCCGGGAAGGTACTATTACAATGAGCAGTTCTTC.

This chain uses TRBV11-2 with TRBJ2-3; 7 bases are a match to TRBD2. Unmatched junction bases numbered 9, after V lost 2 bases and J lost 7 bases. The germline V gene has CDR1 SGHAT and CDR2 FQNNGV. CDR3 length: 15 amino acids. The CDR3 region is CASSLLAASGNTQYF. The CDR3 DNA is TGTGCCAGCAGCTTACTAGCGGCGTCGGGGAATACGCAGTATTTT.

The CDR3 sequence: CASSLDRGGVYGYTF. DNA for the CDR3: TGTGCCAGCAGCCTAGACAGGGGTGGCGTCTATGGCTACACCTTC. This sequence joins TRBV5-5 and TRBJ1-2; TRBD1 matches 8 bases. Germline assignment: CDR1 SGHKS and CDR2 YYEKEE (reference sequence). V trimming: 4 bases; J trimming: 4 bases; junction bases outside the gene matches: 9. The CDR3 has 15 residues.

This clone has a single count. The rearrangement uses TRBV10-3 and TRBJ1-2; tentatively, D is TRBD1 (6 bases). The CDR3 runs 16 residues. Looked up from germline, CDR1 is ENHRY and CDR2 is SYGVKD. V dropped 7 bases and J dropped 5 bases, with 23 bases sitting between them. The DNA of the CDR3 is TGTGCCATCACCACAGCCCCTCCACAGGGAGGGTATGGCTACACCTTC. This gives the protein CAITTAPPQGGYGYTF.

The chain carries TRBV28 and TRBJ1-3; D ambiguous. The CDR3 spans 13 residues. V lost 4 bases, J lost 4 bases, and 8 bases lay in between. Germline-derived CDR1 and CDR2 are MDHEN and SYDVKM. CDR3 protein: CASSWVGGNTIYF. CDR3 bases: TGTGCCAGCAGTTGGGTAGGAGGAAACACCATATATTTT.

The CDR3 bases are TGTGCCAGCAGCTCCGGGACTACAAACGAGCAGTACTTC. Its translation: CASSSGTTNEQYF. The chain joins TRBV7-6 to TRBJ2-7, with 7 bases matching TRBD2. With V trimmed by 4 bases and J by 5 bases, 5 bases remained unmatched. CDR1 is SGHVS, CDR2 FNYEAQ, per germline. The CDR3 runs 13 residues.

The rearrangement links TRBV9 to TRBJ2-3; perhaps TRBD1 as D (5 bases). V was shortened by 0 bases and J by 1 base, with 15 bases between the two germline ends. CDR1 is SGDLS, CDR2 YYNGEE, per germline. This CDR3 contains 17 residues. The CDR3 region has the DNA TGTGCCAGCAGCGTAGAGGGCCTAACAGGCGGCACAGATACGCAGTATTTT. This encodes CASSVEGLTGGTDTQYF.

The chain has TRBV28 and TRBJ2-7, with D possibly TRBD1 on 6 matching bases. The V gene's germline CDR1 is MDHEN and CDR2 SYDVKM. The V end lost 3 bases, the J end lost 5 bases, and 14 bases lay between the germline ends. The CDR3 has 14 residues. The chain's CDR3 is CASSLSTGLDEQYF. The CDR3 DNA reads as TGTGCCAGCAGTTTGTCGACAGGCCTGGACGAGCAGTACTTC.

CDR3 in DNA: TGTGCCAGCAGCGTAGCGGATAACTCCTACAATGAGCAGTTCTTC. This encodes CASSVADNSYNEQFF. V is TRBV9 and J is TRBJ2-1; D not certain. Trimming removed 0 bases from V and 0 bases from J, with 7 bases in between. The germline V gene has CDR1 SGDLS and CDR2 YYNGEE. The CDR3 runs to 15 residues.

V usage is TRBV7-9 and J usage is TRBJ2-7; D unresolved. This CDR3 comprises 14 residues. Trimming shortened V by 5 bases and J by 7 bases, and 18 bases separated the two germline ends. The germline gives CDR1 SEHNR, CDR2 FQNEAQ (reference sequence). DNA for the CDR3: TGTGCCAGCAGCCTGGTCGTTGGTGATACAGAGCAGTACTTC. This translates into CASSLVVGDTEQYF.

V usage is TRBV29-1 and J usage is TRBJ2-7; a weak D match, TRBD2 (6 bases). CDR1 SQVTM and CDR2 ANQGSEA come from the germline V gene. Trimming stripped 4 bases from V and 3 bases from J, with 16 bases between. The CDR3 sequence is 14 residues long. This CDR3 is CSVVAAGMSYEQYF. The CDR3, as DNA: TGCAGCGTTGTGGCTGCGGGGATGAGCTACGAGCAGTACTTC.

The chain joins TRBV10-2 to TRBJ1-1; no definite D call. The V end was cut by 2 bases, the J end by 1 base, with 5 bases between. This CDR3 contains 13 residues. Germline V gene lookup returns CDR1 WSHSY and CDR2 SAAADI. This CDR3 reads CASSELRNTEAFF. DNA of the CDR3: TGCGCCAGCAGTGAGCTCCGGAACACTGAAGCTTTCTTT.

The CDR3 bases are TGTGCCAGCAGTGTCCGACAGGGACCTCTGCTCTACACCGGGGAGCTGTTTTTT. Translated: CASSVRQGPLLYTGELFF. This chain links TRBV25-1 with TRBJ2-2, with TRBD1 matching 7 bases. The germline CDR1 and CDR2 sequences are MGHDK and SYGVNS. The CDR3 runs 18 residues. V was clipped by 4 bases and J by 3 bases; unmatched bases: 14.

The rearrangement uses TRBV29-1 and TRBJ1-1; D uncertain. Germline CDR1 SQVTM, CDR2 ANQGSEA. V was trimmed by 7 bases and J by 2 bases, leaving 8 bases between them. This CDR3 has 11 amino acids. The CDR3 DNA reads as TGCAGCGGAACACATAACACTGAAGCTTTCTTT. Translation gives CSGTHNTEAFF.

The rearrangement joins TRBV4-1 to TRBJ2-6; the D is unclear. CDR3 length: 16 amino acids. Germline values: CDR1 MGHRA, CDR2 YSYEKL. The ends were cut back, 3 bases at V and 2 bases at J, with 11 bases in the middle. CDR3 amino acids: CASSQYPSAGANVLTF. The CDR3 region has the DNA TGCGCCAGCAGCCAGTATCCCTCCGCTGGGGCCAACGTCCTGACTTTC.

This chain joins TRBV28 and TRBJ2-3; TRBD1 agrees at 7 bases. Germline CDR1 is MDHEN and CDR2 is SYDVKM. The length of the CDR3 is 14 residues. Unmatched junction bases numbered 7, after V lost 7 bases and J lost 3 bases. The CDR3 nucleotides are TGTGCCAGCAACCCGGACAGGATTACAGATACGCAGTATTTT. This encodes CASNPDRITDTQYF.

V is TRBV29-1 and J is TRBJ2-1; 8 bases agree with TRBD2. The J segment lost 7 bases and the V segment lost 3 bases, leaving 11 bases of the junction unmatched. The length of the CDR3 is 15 residues. The V gene's germline CDR1 is SQVTM and CDR2 ANQGSEA. This CDR3 reads CSVEAGGTRLNEQFF. CDR3 bases: TGCAGCGTTGAGGCTGGGGGGACTAGGCTAAATGAGCAGTTCTTC.

The chain is built from TRBV11-2 and TRBJ2-5; TRBD2 matches at 9 bases. The V gene's germline CDR1 is SGHAT and CDR2 FQNNGV. The V gene end was trimmed by 1 base and the J gene end by 5 bases; junction bases not matched to a gene: 5. The CDR3 loop spans 15 amino acids. The CDR3 DNA reads TGTGCCAGCAGCTTAGGCGCGGGAGGGGGGGAGACCCAGTACTTC. Its translation: CASSLGAGGGETQYF. The entire variable domain, with the rest obtained from reference TRBV11-2 and TRBJ2-5, is as follows: EAGVAQSPRYKIIEKRQSVAFWCNPISGHATLYWYQQILGQGPKLLIQFQNNGVVDDSQLPKDRFSAERLKGVDSTLKIQPAKLEDSAVYLCASSLGAGGGETQYFGPGTRLLVL.

This clone was seen a handful of times. This sample also contains other DNA sequences that code for the same CDR3. The chain links TRBV27 to TRBJ2-7; D uncertain. The V gene's germline CDR1 is MNHEY and CDR2 SMNVEV (reference sequence). The CDR3 runs 14 residues. Trimming pared 6 bases from V and 1 base from J, leaving 13 bases between. In DNA form, the CDR3 reads TGTGCCAGCAGCAGCTCCGGGTCGTCCTACGAGCAGTACTTC. The encoded protein is CASSSSGSSYEQYF.

This rearrangement joins TRBV4-3 to TRBJ1-3; D gene unclear. CDR1 and CDR2 (germline): LGHNA, YSLEER. Trimming left V 0 bases short and J 0 bases short, with 6 bases between. There are 15 residues in the CDR3. This chain's CDR3 is CASSQEPRSGNTIYF. The CDR3, as DNA: TGCGCCAGCAGCCAAGAGCCGCGCTCTGGAAACACCATATATTTT.

The chain is built from TRBV19 and TRBJ2-7; D uncertain. With 0 bases removed from V and 5 bases from J, the gap between germline ends came to 8 bases. Per the germline V gene, CDR1 is LNHDA and CDR2 is SQIVND (reference sequence). This CDR3 has 13 residues. The CDR3: CASSIDARNEQYF. CDR3 coding DNA: TGTGCCAGTAGTATAGATGCCAGGAACGAGCAGTACTTC.

The chain recombines TRBV27 with TRBJ2-1; 7 nucleotides agree with TRBD1. With V trimmed by 5 bases and J by 2 bases, 3 bases remained unmatched. The CDR3 runs to 14 residues. Germline CDR1 reads MNHEY; CDR2 reads SMNVEV (reference sequence). CDR3 in DNA: TGTGCCAGCAGTCGGGACAGTACCTACAATGAGCAGTTCTTC. The encoded protein is CASSRDSTYNEQFF.

This chain connects TRBV5-8 to TRBJ2-7; D possibly matches TRBD1 or TRBD2 (6 bases each). The CDR3 contains 14 residues. Looked up from germline, CDR1 is SGHTS and CDR2 is YDEGEE. The germline V and J ends were trimmed by 4 bases and 1 base, with 12 bases remaining between them. This CDR3 reads CASSLRRGSYEQYF. The DNA of the CDR3 is TGTGCCAGCAGCCTGCGGAGGGGGTCCTACGAGCAGTACTTC.